The sequence of this TCR beta chain was determined in a study of a mutant IDH1 vaccine in newly diagnosed glioma. Turning to the study itself: Among treated patients, 62.5% were male and around 40% female, and mean age was approximately 40 years.

Comments on this clone: Its antigen is unidentified.

Using immunoSEQ multiplex PCR, the repertoire was profiled, and TCRdb retains in-frame clones only, with some absent. The profile shows tens of thousands of clones, 70% to 90% of them singletons. Study results and caveats: Pseudoprogression apparently tracked independently of changes in top peripheral T cell clonotypes.

As to time point: baseline, week 1 (first vaccination visit). As to treatment: pre-vaccination baseline after standard-of-care therapy. The origin of this receptor is a woman aged 40 to 49 with glioma. Sequenced here: PBMCs, sampled from a glioma patient treated with radiotherapy, temozolomide or both.

CDR3 loop: CSVFSGRAHNEQFF. Written as DNA, the CDR3 is TGCAGCGTTTTTAGCGGGAGGGCCCACAATGAGCAGTTCTTC. The chain joins TRBV29-1 to TRBJ2-1, with 11 positions matching TRBD2. The CDR3 covers 14 residues. The trim removed 5 bases at V and 5 bases at J, leaving 5 bases unmatched. The germline V gene has CDR1 SQVTM and CDR2 ANQGSEA.